The clone carrying this TCR beta chain was counted many times. TCR beta VDJ and CDR3 profiles were obtained from a genomic DNA template. TCRdb called the reads again in MiXCR, with one record for every CDR3 protein. The sample shows around 500,000 distinct CDR3 sequences, roughly 34% of them seen only once. In patients chosen for sequencing, flow cytometry had shown CD8+CD57+ cell expansion. There were no patients without severe acquired aplastic anemia. The data belong to a study of CD8+CD57+ T cells in acquired aplastic anemia. The CDR3 spans 15 residues. Trimming pared 5 bases from V and 3 bases from J, leaving 14 bases between. Germline V gene data show CDR1 as SGHTA and CDR2 as FQGNSA.

Sequencing was done on a sample of sorted CD4+, CD8+, or CD8+CD57+ T cells (not recorded which) from PBMCs. The chain recombines TRBV7-2 with TRBJ1-3; no definite D call. This TCR came from a human donor with aplastic anemia. The CDR3 DNA follows: TGTGCCAGCAGCCAGAGAGGCCTTTTTGGAAACACCATATATTTT. Its protein product is CASSQRGLFGNTIYF.